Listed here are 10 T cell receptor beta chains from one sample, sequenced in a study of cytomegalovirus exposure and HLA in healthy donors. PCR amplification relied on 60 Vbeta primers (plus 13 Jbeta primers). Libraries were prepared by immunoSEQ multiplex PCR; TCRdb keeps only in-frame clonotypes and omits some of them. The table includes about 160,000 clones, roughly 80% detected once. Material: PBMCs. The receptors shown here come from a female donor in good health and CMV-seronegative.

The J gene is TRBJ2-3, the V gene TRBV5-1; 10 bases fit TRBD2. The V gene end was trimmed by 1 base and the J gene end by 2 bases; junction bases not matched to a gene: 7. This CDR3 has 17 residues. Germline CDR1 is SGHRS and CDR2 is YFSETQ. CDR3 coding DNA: TGCGCCAGCAGCTTGAAGCTAGCGGGGGCTACCACAGATACGCAGTATTTT. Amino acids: CASSLKLAGATTDTQYF.

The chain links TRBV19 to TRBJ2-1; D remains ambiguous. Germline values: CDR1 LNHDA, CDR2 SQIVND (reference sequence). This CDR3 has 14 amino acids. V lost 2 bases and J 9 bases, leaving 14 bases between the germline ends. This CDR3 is CASSIPTRVSEQFF. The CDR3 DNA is TGTGCCAGTAGTATACCCACCCGAGTTAGTGAGCAGTTCTTC.

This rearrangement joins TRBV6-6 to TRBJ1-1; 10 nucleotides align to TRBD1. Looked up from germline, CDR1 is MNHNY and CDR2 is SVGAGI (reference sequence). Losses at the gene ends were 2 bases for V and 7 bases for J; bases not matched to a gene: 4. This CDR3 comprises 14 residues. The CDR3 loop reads CASSYPTGGYEAFF. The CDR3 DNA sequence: TGTGCCAGCAGTTACCCGACAGGGGGCTATGAAGCTTTCTTT.

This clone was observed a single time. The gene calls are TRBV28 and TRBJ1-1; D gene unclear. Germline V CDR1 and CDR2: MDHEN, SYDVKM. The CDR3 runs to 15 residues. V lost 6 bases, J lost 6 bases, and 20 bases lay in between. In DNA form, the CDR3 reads TGTGCCAGCAGACCCTCGACGCGGGTAAGTGCTGAAGCTTTCTTT. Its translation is CASRPSTRVSAEAFF.

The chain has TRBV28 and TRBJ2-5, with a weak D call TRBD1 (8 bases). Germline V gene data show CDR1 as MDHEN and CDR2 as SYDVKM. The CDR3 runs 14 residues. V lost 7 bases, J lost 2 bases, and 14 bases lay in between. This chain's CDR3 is CASNTGGGQETQYF. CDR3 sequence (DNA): TGTGCCAGCAACACAGGGGGGGGACAAGAGACCCAGTACTTC.

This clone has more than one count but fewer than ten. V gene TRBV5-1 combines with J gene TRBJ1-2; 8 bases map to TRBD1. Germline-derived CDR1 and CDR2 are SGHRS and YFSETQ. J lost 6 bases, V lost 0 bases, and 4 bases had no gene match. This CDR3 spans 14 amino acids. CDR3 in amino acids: CASSLATGADGYTF. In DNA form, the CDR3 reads TGCGCCAGCAGCTTGGCGACAGGGGCGGATGGCTACACCTTC.

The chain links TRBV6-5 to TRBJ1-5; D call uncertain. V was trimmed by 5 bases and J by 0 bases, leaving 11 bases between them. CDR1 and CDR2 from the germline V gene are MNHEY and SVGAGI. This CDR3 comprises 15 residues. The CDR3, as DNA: TGTGCCAGCAGTGGTGACATGTATAGCAATCAGCCCCAGCATTTT. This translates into CASSGDMYSNQPQHF.

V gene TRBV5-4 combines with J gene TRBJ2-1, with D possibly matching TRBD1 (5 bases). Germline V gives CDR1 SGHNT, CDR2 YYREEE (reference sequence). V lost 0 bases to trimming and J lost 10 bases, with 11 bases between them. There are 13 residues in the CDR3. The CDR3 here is CASSLDRFGEQFF. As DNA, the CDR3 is TGTGCCAGCAGCTTGGACAGGTTCGGGGAGCAGTTCTTC.

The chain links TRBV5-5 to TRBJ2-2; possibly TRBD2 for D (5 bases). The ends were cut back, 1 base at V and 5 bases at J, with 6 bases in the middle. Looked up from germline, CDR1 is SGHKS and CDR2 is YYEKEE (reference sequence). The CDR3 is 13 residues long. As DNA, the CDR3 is TGTGCCAGCAGCTTGCCGGGGACCGGGGAGCTGTTTTTT. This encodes CASSLPGTGELFF.

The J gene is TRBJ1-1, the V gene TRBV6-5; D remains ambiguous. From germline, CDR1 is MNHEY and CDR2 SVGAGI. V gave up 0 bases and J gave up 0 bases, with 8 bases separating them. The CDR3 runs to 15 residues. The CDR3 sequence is CASSYSPAVNTEAFF. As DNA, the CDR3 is TGTGCCAGCAGTTACTCTCCGGCGGTGAACACTGAAGCTTTCTTT.